Below, one T cell receptor (beta chain) is given with its context. The sample belongs to a study of long-term antiretroviral therapy in people with HIV. Trimming removed 5 bases from V and 1 base from J, with 10 bases in between. This CDR3 comprises 14 residues. The germline V gene has CDR1 LNHDA and CDR2 SQIVND (reference sequence). The run of the v3.0 immunoSEQ assay was at survey level. Some clones are missing from TCRdb's copy, which holds only in-frame ones; the method was immunoSEQ multiplex PCR. The sample carries roughly 32,000 clones, roughly 85% recorded once. Here the sequenced sample was unsorted PBMCs, taken around 3.3 years after starting antiretroviral therapy. This TCR came from a man aged 18-30 years with HIV. The chain is built from TRBV19 and TRBJ2-3, with a tentative D call TRBD2 (5 bases). CDR3 in amino acids: CASSVSARTDTQYF. Here the CDR3 DNA reads TGTGCCAGTAGTGTTAGCGCGCGCACAGATACGCAGTATTTT.